This TCR beta chain appears in the sequencing data of a study of blood T cells in healthy people across ages. General study findings and limits: A conclusive naive versus antigen-experienced comparison was prevented by the unsorted PBMCs. Both higher diversity and more naive CD4+ cells marked long-lived donors when set against aged donors.

Primed by a sample-barcoded 5' primer and a J-beta primer mix, a second PCR proceeded for about 6 to 11 cycles. TCRdb used MiXCR to reprocess the 5' RACE reads, holding one entry per CDR3 protein. The sample yields 1.5 million to 2 million distinct CDR3 sequences, roughly 28% seen once. The V end was cut by 5 bases, the J end by 5 bases, with 18 bases between. This CDR3 comprises 15 residues. The V gene's germline CDR1 is SGHRS and CDR2 YFSETQ. For this clonotype: Antigen: not known.

The receptor was isolated from a woman in her 30s in good health. Sequenced material: blood. The chain couples TRBV5-1 to TRBJ2-3; D may be TRBD1 (6 bases). In nucleotides, the CDR3 is TGCGCCAGCAGAATACAGGGAGTTGATGGAGATACGCAGTATTTT. It is translated as CASRIQGVDGDTQYF.